Given below is one TCR beta chain in context. Germline-derived CDR1 and CDR2 are DFQATT and SNEGSKA (reference sequence). CDR3 length: 13 residues. Trimming shortened V by 3 bases and J by 7 bases, and 10 bases separated the two germline ends. TCRdb redid the calling of the reads with MiXCR, one entry per CDR3 protein. The sample yields 200,000 or so distinct CDR3 sequences, roughly a fifth seen once. The data are from a study of T cell repertoires in cytomegalovirus infection. Study details: A matching HLA type, together with CMV infection, was signaled by public TCR beta signatures.

The V call is TRBV20-1, the J call TRBJ1-6; no firm D call. Sequencing was performed on PBMCs. This sequence originates from a human donor in good health (CMV status not recorded). Some clones in this sample may be carry-over from other donors' samples. The DNA of the CDR3 is TGCAGTGCTAGTGAAACTTGGAATTCACCCCTCCACTTT. Its translation is CSASETWNSPLHF.